Reported below is one T cell receptor (beta chain). Antigen unknown. V lost 5 bases, J lost 4 bases, and 19 bases lay in between. The CDR3 contains 16 residues. CDR1 LNHDA and CDR2 SQIVND come from the germline V gene (reference sequence). This entry comes from a study of CD8 T cells in Susac syndrome. The study's findings and limits: The study recognized that its TCR sequencing and HLA analysis covered a relatively small number of individuals.

Sequencing of TCR beta, carried out with a high-throughput approach, was applied to CD8+ and CD4+ T cells from the blood. TEMRA cells were FACS-enriched, while CD8+ and CD4+ T cells were negatively isolated. Random hexamers were used to reverse transcribe the RNA input (about 0.45 to 1 ug). TCR beta CDR3 was amplified by immunoSEQ covering 54 Vbeta and 13 Jbeta. TCRdb re-called the immunoSEQ multiplex PCR reads through MiXCR, storing one row per CDR3 protein. The table shows approximately 100,000 distinct CDR3 sequences, with around 90% occurring only once. V is TRBV19 and J is TRBJ2-3; D may be TRBD2 (7 bases). The TCR sequence derives from a human donor in good health. The specimen was CD4+ T cells from PBMCs. This chain's CDR3 is CASSLPGGGSADTQYF. The CDR3 DNA is TGTGCCAGTAGTCTCCCCGGCGGGGGCAGCGCAGATACGCAGTATTTT. Together with reference TRBV19 and TRBJ2-3, the CDR3 gives the full variable domain: DGGITQSPKYLFRKEGQNVTLSCEQNLNHDAMYWYRQDPGQGLRLIYYSQIVNDFQKGDIAEGYSVSREKKESFPLTVTSAQKNPTAFYLCASSLPGGGSADTQYFGPGTRLTVL.